This TCR beta chain stems from a study of blood T cell repertoires in COVID-19. Across the study: The United States, Italy and Spain provided the acute and convalescent COVID-19 samples.

This clone was detected a few times. In the study's own analysis: The assay estimated nucleated cells by amplifying reference gene primers. TCRdb keeps only in-frame clones here, not all; method: immunoSEQ multiplex PCR. Clone size and the V and J calls come from that table; the DNA yielded D and trimming. The sample includes hundreds of thousands of clones, around 88% of them seen just once. Sequencing input: peripheral blood. The TCR originated in a man of 80 years or more with acute or convalescent COVID-19.

In DNA, the CDR3 is TGTGCCAGCAAGGGGACCGGGGAGCTGTTTTTT. Translating gives CASKGTGELFF. The chain couples TRBV18 to TRBJ2-2; D might be TRBD1 (5 bases). V was cut by 8 bases and J by 5 bases, with 6 bases left in between. In germline, CDR1 is KGHSH, CDR2 LQKENI. The CDR3 covers 11 residues.